This T cell receptor (beta chain) was recorded in a study of Ad26.COV2.S vaccination and SARS-CoV-2 variants. Using immunoSEQ multiplex PCR, the repertoire was profiled, and TCRdb retains in-frame clones only, with some absent. The profile covers some 420,000 clones, with around 87% appearing a single time and approximately 4% taken by the ten largest. The V gene's germline CDR1 is LNHDA and CDR2 SQIVND (reference sequence). The CDR3 has 17 amino acids. Germline trimming cut 4 bases from V and 0 bases from J; bases unmatched to any gene: 7. Documented treatment: roughly 19 received Ad26.COV2.S at low or high dose, single or two shots; about 5 received placebo; per-sample allocation not given. Specimens were obtained on day 63 following the first vaccine or placebo injection.

The starting material was peripheral blood, obtained in a trial of Ad26.COV2.S vaccine versus placebo. This TCR derives from a person aged 18-60 years who received the Ad26.COV2.S COVID-19 vaccine or a placebo. V is TRBV19 and J is TRBJ2-3, with 10 bases identical to TRBD1. CDR3 sequence (DNA): TGTGCCAGTAGTAAAAGACAGGGGGCCTCTAGCACAGATACGCAGTATTTT. This sequence encodes CASSKRQGASSTDTQYF.